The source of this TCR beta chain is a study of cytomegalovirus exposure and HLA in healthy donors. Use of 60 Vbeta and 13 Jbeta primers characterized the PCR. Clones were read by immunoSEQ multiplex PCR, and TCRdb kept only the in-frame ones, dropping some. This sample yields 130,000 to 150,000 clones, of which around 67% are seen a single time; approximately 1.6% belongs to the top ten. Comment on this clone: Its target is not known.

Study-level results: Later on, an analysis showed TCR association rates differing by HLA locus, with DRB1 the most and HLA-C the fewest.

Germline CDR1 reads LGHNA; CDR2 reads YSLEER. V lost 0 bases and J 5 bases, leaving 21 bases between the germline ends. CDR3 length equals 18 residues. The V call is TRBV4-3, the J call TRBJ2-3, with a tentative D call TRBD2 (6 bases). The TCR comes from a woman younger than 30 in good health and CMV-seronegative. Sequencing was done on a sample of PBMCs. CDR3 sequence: CASSQEWNEVLGGDTQYF. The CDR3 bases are TGCGCCAGCAGCCAAGAGTGGAATGAGGTCCTCGGGGGAGATACGCAGTATTTT.